The clone carrying this T cell receptor beta chain is a singleton in its sample. Its antigen remains unidentified. V trimming: 5 bases; J trimming: 9 bases; junction bases outside the gene matches: 11. This CDR3 region has 15 residues. CDR1 is MNHNS, CDR2 SASEGT, per germline. These data come from a study of cytomegalovirus exposure and HLA in healthy donors. The validation cohort, a group of under 150 subjects, included the donors and was separate from the approximately 650-subject first cohort. The data were produced by immunoSEQ multiplex PCR, yet TCRdb's version contains in-frame clones alone and is incomplete. This sample has roughly 75,000 clones; around four fifths occur once, and the top ten carry about 3%. General study points: The authors enumerated under 200 TCR beta chains as linked to cytomegalovirus.

J is TRBJ2-4 and V is TRBV6-1, with 9 bases matching TRBD1. The clonotype originates from a man aged 25-40 years in good health and CMV-seronegative. Sequencing input: PBMCs. The CDR3 region is CASSQLGTGKTIQYF. CDR3 coding DNA: TGTGCCAGCAGTCAATTGGGGACAGGGAAGACCATTCAGTACTTC.